Listed here are 25 T cell receptor beta chains from one sample, sequenced in a study of blood T cell repertoires in COVID-19. Some clones are missing from TCRdb's copy, which holds only in-frame ones; the method was immunoSEQ multiplex PCR. The sample has approximately 140,000 clones; about nine tenths are singletons. The sample was PBMCs or T cells enriched from blood (not recorded which). These receptors all stem from a woman aged 35 to 49 who had been exposed to COVID-19.

This CDR3 is CAAGNQPQHF. The DNA of the CDR3 is TGTGCGGCGGGAAATCAGCCCCAGCATTTT. The chain joins TRBV6-5 to TRBJ1-5; D remains ambiguous. In germline, CDR1 is MNHEY, CDR2 SVGAGI. CDR3 length: 10 residues.

V usage is TRBV11-2 and J usage is TRBJ1-2, with D perhaps TRBD1 (6 bases). V lost 1 base and J lost 4, with 16 bases in between. Per the germline V gene, CDR1 is SGHAT and CDR2 is FQNNGV. This CDR3 region has 16 residues. The CDR3 nucleotides are TGTGCCAGCAGCTTAGCGGGGGGCGGGAGAGTCTATGGCTACACCTTC. Encoded protein: CASSLAGGGRVYGYTF.

The rearrangement uses TRBV5-6 and TRBJ2-1; 8 positions agree with TRBD2. Germline CDR1 reads SGHDT; CDR2 reads YYEEEE. The V gene end was trimmed by 3 bases and the J gene end by 4 bases; junction bases not matched to a gene: 12. The CDR3 is 17 amino acids. The CDR3 nucleotides are TGTGCCAGCAGCTGGATGGTGGGGACTAGGAGGTACAATGAGCAGTTCTTC. Translated, it gives CASSWMVGTRRYNEQFF.

The V call is TRBV10-3, the J call TRBJ2-1; 9 bases map to TRBD2. Per germline, CDR1 ENHRY and CDR2 SYGVKD. The CDR3 covers 16 residues. V trimming: 10 bases; J trimming: 0 bases; junction bases outside the gene matches: 10. CDR3 residues: CATSLAGGSSYNEQFF. CDR3 bases: TGTGCCACCTCACTAGCGGGCGGGAGCTCCTACAATGAGCAGTTCTTC.

The rearrangement uses TRBV7-9 and TRBJ2-7; 8 bases are shared with TRBD1. Trimming at V came to 2 bases and at J to 5 bases, leaving 8 bases not matched to a gene. Germline V CDR1 and CDR2: SEHNR, FQNEAQ (reference sequence). There are 15 residues in the CDR3. The CDR3 region has the DNA TGTGCCAGCAGCTTATATGGGACAGGCGGCCACGAGCAGTACTTC. Translating gives CASSLYGTGGHEQYF.

V gene TRBV10-1 combines with J gene TRBJ2-1; D might be TRBD1 (6 bases). CDR1 WNHNN and CDR2 SYGVQD come from the germline V gene (reference sequence). There are 15 residues in the CDR3. V was trimmed by 0 bases and J by 7 bases, leaving 13 bases between them. The CDR3 DNA follows: TGCGCCAGCAGTGAGTCAGGGGGAAGTGGAAATGAGCAGTTCTTC. Its translation: CASSESGGSGNEQFF.

The V call is TRBV11-2, the J call TRBJ1-2, with D maybe TRBD1 (5 bases). CDR1 is SGHAT and CDR2 is FQNNGV in the germline V gene. The V end was cut by 1 base, the J end by 5 bases, with 8 bases between. This CDR3 contains 13 residues. CDR3 sequence: CASSLVGLYGYTF. In nucleotides, the CDR3 is TGTGCCAGCAGCTTAGTGGGACTTTATGGCTACACCTTC.

The rearrangement joins TRBV14 to TRBJ2-7, with TRBD2 identical over 10 bases. V lost 2 bases, J lost 2 bases, and 12 bases stayed unmatched. The CDR3 totals 18 residues. Germline V lookup: CDR1 SGHDN, CDR2 FVKESK. This CDR3 reads CASSQKPPGTSEAYEQYF. In nucleotides, the CDR3 is TGTGCCAGCAGCCAAAAACCTCCCGGGACTAGCGAGGCCTACGAGCAGTACTTC.

The rearrangement links TRBV27 to TRBJ2-1, with 10 positions matching TRBD2. CDR1 and CDR2 from the germline V gene are MNHEY and SMNVEV (reference sequence). With 0 bases clipped from V and 7 bases from J, the junction kept 15 bases outside the gene matches. This CDR3 region has 19 residues. The CDR3 spells CASSLSIPSGSPDGNEQFF. DNA for the CDR3: TGTGCCAGCAGTTTATCGATTCCTAGCGGGAGCCCCGACGGGAATGAGCAGTTCTTC.

This clone was picked up a small number of times. The gene calls are TRBV13 and TRBJ2-5, with D unclear. V was cut by 6 bases and J by 1 base, with 6 bases left in between. The CDR3 runs to 12 residues. Germline-derived CDR1 and CDR2 are PRHDT and FYEKMQ (reference sequence). Here the CDR3 DNA reads TGTGCCAGCAGACACGTCCAAGAGACCCAGTACTTC. Its translation: CASRHVQETQYF.

The V gene is TRBV5-1, the J gene TRBJ1-2, with TRBD1 matching over 7 bases. J was trimmed by 0 bases and V by 5 bases; bases with no gene match: 7. CDR3 length: 15 amino acids. Germline values: CDR1 SGHRS, CDR2 YFSETQ. The CDR3 loop reads CASSFDGTANYGYTF. The DNA of the CDR3 is TGCGCCAGCAGTTTCGACGGGACAGCTAACTATGGCTACACCTTC.

V and J are TRBV19 and TRBJ2-7, with TRBD1 matching over 11 bases. The CDR3 runs 14 residues. Germline CDR1 is LNHDA and CDR2 is SQIVND (reference sequence). The V and J ends lost 5 bases and 3 bases, in that order; junction bases with no gene match: 3. Here the CDR3 reads CASSPGTGGYEQYF. CDR3 nucleotide sequence: TGTGCCAGTAGTCCCGGGACAGGGGGCTACGAGCAGTACTTC.

The V call is TRBV10-1, the J call TRBJ2-3, with TRBD1 identical over 7 bases. The J segment lost 5 bases and the V segment lost 0 bases, leaving 8 bases of the junction unmatched. This CDR3 region has 16 residues. Germline V gene data show CDR1 as WNHNN and CDR2 as SYGVQD (reference sequence). The CDR3 region is CASSESSGQVVDTQYF. CDR3 sequence (DNA): TGCGCCAGCAGTGAGTCCTCCGGACAGGTGGTAGATACGCAGTATTTT.

The V and J genes are TRBV12-2 and TRBJ2-1; TRBD1, the table's D call, lacks a check against the DNA. TRBV12-2 is a documented pseudogene. This CDR3 is built from 15 residues. CDR3 in DNA: TGTGCAAGTCGCTTCGAGGGGGCTAAGGGGAATGAGCAGTTCTTC. This codes for CASRFEGAKGNEQFF.

This chain uses TRBV5-4 with TRBJ2-3; 7 nucleotides line up with TRBD1. The CDR3 is made up of 16 amino acids. Per the germline V gene, CDR1 is SGHNT and CDR2 is YYREEE (reference sequence). Germline trimming cut 5 bases from V and 1 base from J; bases unmatched to any gene: 10. CDR3 DNA sequence: TGTGCCAGCAGAAATGACCCCCAGGGGGGCACAGATACGCAGTATTTT. Its protein is CASRNDPQGGTDTQYF.

The genes are TRBV4-2 and TRBJ2-3; 10 bases are shared with TRBD2. Unmatched junction bases numbered 12, after V lost 8 bases and J lost 4 bases. Germline V CDR1 and CDR2: LGHNA, YNFKEQ. The CDR3 is 16 residues long. DNA of the CDR3: TGTGCCAGCGGACTAGCGGCAGTTGGTAGCGCAGATACGCAGTATTTT. Amino acid sequence: CASGLAAVGSADTQYF.

The V call is TRBV4-2, the J call TRBJ2-3; TRBD2 agrees at 12 bases. V lost 3 bases, J lost 1 base, and 11 bases stayed unmatched. CDR1 LGHNA and CDR2 YNFKEQ come from the germline V gene. The CDR3 totals 19 residues. The CDR3 region is CASSHLGLAGGPGTDTQYF. CDR3 DNA sequence: TGTGCCAGCAGCCATCTGGGTCTAGCGGGAGGGCCAGGCACAGATACGCAGTATTTT.

The chain employs TRBV3-1 (or the pseudogene TRBV3-2) and TRBJ1-1, with 7 bases identical to TRBD1. The CDR3 is 14 residues long. V dropped 4 bases and J dropped 0; count of bases not matched to a gene: 2. Germline lookup yields CDR1 LGHDT and CDR2 YNNKEL (reference sequence). CDR3 residues: CASSRDSLNTEAFF. Written as DNA, the CDR3 is TGTGCCAGCAGCCGGGACAGCTTGAACACTGAAGCTTTCTTT.

The V and J genes are TRBV4-2 and TRBJ2-2; TRBD1 might be the D (6 bases). Germline V gene data show CDR1 as LGHNA and CDR2 as YNFKEQ. V lost 1 base to trimming and J lost 6 bases, with 12 bases between them. The CDR3 runs to 15 residues. The CDR3 loop reads CASSQATGWAGELFF. CDR3 DNA: TGTGCCAGCAGCCAAGCTACAGGGTGGGCCGGGGAGCTGTTTTTT.

The chain is built from TRBV5-1 and TRBJ2-2, with a possible D match to TRBD2 (6 bases). The germline V gene encodes CDR1 SGHRS and CDR2 YFSETQ. This CDR3 is 15 amino acids long. Trimming left V 0 bases short and J 6 bases short, with 12 bases between. The CDR3 reads CASSLGTSRSGELFF. CDR3 DNA: TGCGCCAGCAGCTTGGGTACTAGCCGATCCGGGGAGCTGTTTTTT.

CDR3 loop: CAISESLFSGNTIYF. The DNA for the CDR3 is TGTGCCATCAGTGAGTCTCTTTTTTCTGGAAACACCATATATTTT. The chain uses TRBV10-3 and TRBJ1-3; no clear D. The CDR3 runs 15 residues. V shed 0 bases and J shed 1 base, with 7 bases lying between them. Per the germline V gene, CDR1 is ENHRY and CDR2 is SYGVKD.

The chain employs TRBV18 and TRBJ2-5; D gene uncertain. Trimming pared 6 bases from V and 3 bases from J, leaving 8 bases between. The CDR3 loop spans 12 amino acids. Germline V gives CDR1 KGHSH, CDR2 LQKENI. CDR3 amino acids: CASSLRKETQYF. The CDR3 coding sequence is TGTGCCAGCTCCCTGAGAAAAGAGACCCAGTACTTC. The full variable domain, in which reference TRBV18 and TRBJ2-5 provide the parts outside the CDR3, is NAGVMQNPRHLVRRRGQEARLRCSPMKGHSHVYWYRQLPEEGLKFMVYLQKENIIDESGMPKERFSAEFPKEGPSILRIQQVVRGDSAAYFCASSLRKETQYFGPGTRLLVL.

V gene TRBV10-3 combines with J gene TRBJ2-6; TRBD1 matches 11 bases. CDR1 is ENHRY and CDR2 is SYGVKD in the germline V gene. CDR3 length equals 21 residues. V lost 6 bases, J lost 0 bases, and 16 bases stayed unmatched. The DNA of the CDR3 is TGTGCCATCAGCGGTGGACAGGGGGCTGCCGGGTCTCTCTCTGGGGCCAACGTCCTGACTTTC. Its translation: CAISGGQGAAGSLSGANVLTF.

This clone turned up a few times. The chain recombines TRBV5-1 with TRBJ1-3; 7 bases map to TRBD1. Trimming cost V 4 bases and J 0 bases; bases outside gene matches: 7. Germline values: CDR1 SGHRS, CDR2 YFSETQ. The CDR3 spans 16 residues. The CDR3 sequence: CASSRGQVNSGNTIYF. The CDR3, as DNA: TGCGCCAGCAGCCGTGGACAGGTCAACTCTGGAAACACCATATATTTT.

This CDR3 reads CASSQWDSRNGEQYF. The DNA of the CDR3 is TGTGCCAGCAGCCAATGGGACTCCCGGAATGGCGAGCAGTACTTC. The rearrangement joins TRBV3-1 (or the pseudogene TRBV3-2) to TRBJ2-7, with TRBD2 as a possible D gene (6 bases). Trimming pared 2 bases from V and 6 bases from J, leaving 17 bases between. Per germline, CDR1 LGHDT and CDR2 YNNKEL (reference sequence). This CDR3 region has 15 residues.